The 9 T cell receptor beta chains given below trace back to one sample, sequenced in a study of blood T cells in healthy people across ages (dated by TCRdb to about 2015). Libraries were built with 5' RACE. The second PCR ran for roughly 6 to 11 cycles and used a J-beta primer mix along with a sample-barcoded 5' primer. The public reads were run again by TCRdb, first through fastp at Q25 and then through MiXCR, and only productive beta chains were kept. A single entry per CDR3 protein holds the most common genes and DNA from its merged rows. In this sample the table shows around 1,800,000 distinct CDR3 sequences, approximately 40% of which occur a single time. The ten largest clones capture under 30% of the sample. Material: blood. These receptors were obtained from a human donor in good health.

CDR3 in amino acids: CASSSTVGEQYF. The CDR3 region has the DNA TGTGCCAGCAGCTCAACGGTGGGTGAGCAGTACTTC. The chain carries TRBV7-9 and TRBJ2-7, with no clear D. This CDR3 spans 12 amino acids. Per germline, CDR1 SEHNR and CDR2 FQNEAQ (reference sequence). Trimming shortened V by 4 bases and J by 7 bases, and 11 bases separated the two germline ends.

This chain uses TRBV24-1 with TRBJ2-1; no reliable D call. The CDR3 sequence is 13 residues long. V lost 3 bases and J lost 10, with 12 bases in between. CDR1 is KGHDR, CDR2 SFDVKD, per germline. The CDR3 reads CATSDIRSYEQFF. The CDR3 coding sequence is TGTGCCACCAGTGATATCAGGTCCTACGAGCAGTTCTTC.

The chain is built from TRBV12-3 or TRBV12-4 and TRBJ2-2, with D unclear. The V and J ends lost 6 bases and 2 bases respectively, with 7 bases between them. The CDR3 runs 13 residues. The CDR3 nucleotides are TGTGCCAGCAGAGGAGTTAACACCGGGGAGCTGTTTTTT. Its protein product is CASRGVNTGELFF.

V usage is TRBV6-5 and J usage is TRBJ2-7; TRBD2 is a possible D gene (7 bases). Germline V CDR1 and CDR2: MNHEY, SVGAGI. This CDR3 has 13 amino acids. V was cut by 7 bases and J by 10 bases, with 20 bases left in between. This CDR3 is CASKGGVGEAQYF. In nucleotides, the CDR3 is TGTGCCAGCAAAGGGGGGGTGGGAGAGGCCCAGTACTTC.

This clonotype came up a few times. The junction departs from germline at one end; a sequencing error may be responsible. The chain combines TRBV4-1 with TRBJ2-5, with TRBD2 as a possible D gene (6 bases). This CDR3 has 17 amino acids. The V gene's germline CDR1 is MGHRA and CDR2 YSYEKL. The CDR3 bases are TGCGCCAGCAGCGAAGACTTGGGACTTCTGGGCCAAGAGACCCAGTACTTC. The encoded protein is CASSEDLGLLGQETQYF.

The chain joins TRBV5-5 to TRBJ1-5; D is ambiguous. The CDR3 spans 15 residues. V lost 1 base to trimming and J lost 4 bases, with 12 bases between them. Germline loops: CDR1 SGHKS, CDR2 YYEKEE (reference sequence). This chain's CDR3 is CASSLIRAPNQPQHF. The CDR3 DNA sequence: TGTGCCAGCAGCTTGATTAGGGCCCCTAATCAGCCCCAGCATTTT.

J is TRBJ2-1 and V is TRBV12-3 or TRBV12-4; no clear D. Trimming removed 3 bases from V and 1 base from J, with 10 bases in between. The CDR3 has 15 amino acids. The CDR3 protein is CASSFSNSSYNEQFF. The CDR3 region has the DNA TGTGCCAGCAGTTTCAGCAACTCTTCCTACAATGAGCAGTTCTTC.

This chain links TRBV6-6 with TRBJ2-3, with 8 bases aligning to TRBD2. The CDR3 contains 16 residues. The germline gives CDR1 MNHNY, CDR2 SVGAGI (reference sequence). Losses at the gene ends were 3 bases for V and 2 bases for J; bases not matched to a gene: 7. The CDR3 here is CASSYTGGAHTDTQYF. CDR3 DNA: TGTGCCAGCAGTTATACCGGGGGGGCCCACACAGATACGCAGTATTTT.

Of note for this clonotype: The junction shows a germline mismatch at one end, possibly a read error. The chain uses TRBV5-6 and TRBJ2-3; tentatively, D is TRBD1 (5 bases). The germline CDR1 and CDR2 sequences are SGHDT and YYEEEE. The CDR3 loop spans 13 amino acids. DNA of the CDR3: TGTGCCGGCAGCCTCAGGGTTCGGCATACGCAGTATTTT. The encoded protein is CAGSLRVRHTQYF.